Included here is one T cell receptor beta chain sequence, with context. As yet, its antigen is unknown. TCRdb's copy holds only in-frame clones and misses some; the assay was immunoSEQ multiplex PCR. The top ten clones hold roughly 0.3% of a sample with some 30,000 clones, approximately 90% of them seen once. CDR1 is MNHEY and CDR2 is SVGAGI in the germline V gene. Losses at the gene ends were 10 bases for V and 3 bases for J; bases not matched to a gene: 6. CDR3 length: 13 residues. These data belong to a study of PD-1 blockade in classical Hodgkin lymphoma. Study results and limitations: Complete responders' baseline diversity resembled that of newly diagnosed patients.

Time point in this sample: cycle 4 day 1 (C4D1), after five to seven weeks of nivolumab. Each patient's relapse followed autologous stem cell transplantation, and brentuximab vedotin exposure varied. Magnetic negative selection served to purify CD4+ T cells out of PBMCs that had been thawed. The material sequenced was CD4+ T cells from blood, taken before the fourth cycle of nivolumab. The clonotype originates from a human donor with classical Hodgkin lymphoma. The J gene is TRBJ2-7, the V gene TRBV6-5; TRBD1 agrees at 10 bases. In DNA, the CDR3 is TGTGCCACCCGGACAGGGGGAATCTACGAGCAGTACTTC. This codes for CATRTGGIYEQYF.